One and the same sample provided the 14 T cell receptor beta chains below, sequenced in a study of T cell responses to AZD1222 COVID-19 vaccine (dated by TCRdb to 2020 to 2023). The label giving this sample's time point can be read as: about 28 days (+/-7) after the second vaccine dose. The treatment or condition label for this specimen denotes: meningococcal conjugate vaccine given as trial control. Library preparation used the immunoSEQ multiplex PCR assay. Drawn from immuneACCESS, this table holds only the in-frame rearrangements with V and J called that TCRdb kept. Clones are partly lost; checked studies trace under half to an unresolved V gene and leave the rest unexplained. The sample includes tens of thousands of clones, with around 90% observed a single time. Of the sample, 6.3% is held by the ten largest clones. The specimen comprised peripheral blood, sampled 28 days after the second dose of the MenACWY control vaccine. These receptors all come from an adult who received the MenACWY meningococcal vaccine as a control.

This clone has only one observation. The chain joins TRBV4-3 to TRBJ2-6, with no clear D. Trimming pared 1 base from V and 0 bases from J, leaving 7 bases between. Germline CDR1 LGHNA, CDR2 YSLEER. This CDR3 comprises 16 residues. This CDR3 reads CASSQGVTSGANVLTF. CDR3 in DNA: TGCGCCAGCAGCCAAGGTGTCACCTCTGGGGCCAACGTCCTGACTTTC.

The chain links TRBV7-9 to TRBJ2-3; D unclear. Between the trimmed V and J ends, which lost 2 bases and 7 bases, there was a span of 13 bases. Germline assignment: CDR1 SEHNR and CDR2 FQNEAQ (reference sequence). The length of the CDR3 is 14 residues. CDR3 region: CASSLLSGPYTQYF. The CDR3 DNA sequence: TGTGCCAGCAGCTTACTATCCGGGCCCTATACGCAGTATTTT.

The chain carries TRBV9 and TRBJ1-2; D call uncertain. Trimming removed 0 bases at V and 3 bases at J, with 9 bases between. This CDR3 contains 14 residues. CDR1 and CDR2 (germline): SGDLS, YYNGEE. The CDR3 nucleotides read TGTGCCAGCAGCGTAGGAGCGGCGGACTATGGCTACACCTTC. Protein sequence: CASSVGAADYGYTF.

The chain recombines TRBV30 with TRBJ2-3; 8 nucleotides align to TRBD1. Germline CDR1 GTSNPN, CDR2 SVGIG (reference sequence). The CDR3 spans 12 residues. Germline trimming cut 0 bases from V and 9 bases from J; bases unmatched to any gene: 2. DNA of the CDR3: TGTGCCTGGAGTGTACAGGGGGGCACGCAGTATTTT. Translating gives CAWSVQGGTQYF.

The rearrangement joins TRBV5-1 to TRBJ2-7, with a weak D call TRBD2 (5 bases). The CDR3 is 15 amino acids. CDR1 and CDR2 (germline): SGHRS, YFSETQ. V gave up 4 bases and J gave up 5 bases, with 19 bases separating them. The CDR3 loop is CASSPGEGDGNEQYF. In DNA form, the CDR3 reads TGCGCCAGCAGCCCGGGTGAGGGCGACGGTAACGAGCAGTACTTC.

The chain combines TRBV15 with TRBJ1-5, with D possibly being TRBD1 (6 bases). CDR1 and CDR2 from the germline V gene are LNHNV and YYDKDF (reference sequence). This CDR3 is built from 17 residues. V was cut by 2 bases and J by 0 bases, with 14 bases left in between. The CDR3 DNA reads TGTGCCACCAGCAGACCAGGGGCCGCGGATAGCAATCAGCCCCAGCATTTT. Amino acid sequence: CATSRPGAADSNQPQHF.

The CDR3 loop reads CASSIRDTIYNEQFF. The CDR3 DNA is TGTGCCAGTAGTATTAGAGACACGATTTACAATGAGCAGTTCTTC. The rearrangement joins TRBV19 to TRBJ2-1, with D uncertain. Germline V gives CDR1 LNHDA, CDR2 SQIVND (reference sequence). The CDR3 totals 15 residues. Between the trimmed V and J ends, which lost 3 bases and 4 bases, there was a span of 13 bases.

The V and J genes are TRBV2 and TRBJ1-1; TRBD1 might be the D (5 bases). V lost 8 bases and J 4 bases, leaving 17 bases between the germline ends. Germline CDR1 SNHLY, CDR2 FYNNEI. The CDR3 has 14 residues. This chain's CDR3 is CASGGGAPATEAFF. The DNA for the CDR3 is TGTGCCAGCGGGGGGGGAGCACCCGCCACTGAAGCTTTCTTT. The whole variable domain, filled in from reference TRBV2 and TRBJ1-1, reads EPEVTQTPSHQVTQMGQEVILRCVPISNHLYFYWYRQILGQKVEFLVSFYNNEISEKSEIFDDQFSVERPDGSNFTLKIRSTKLEDSAMYFCASGGGAPATEAFFGQGTRLTVV.

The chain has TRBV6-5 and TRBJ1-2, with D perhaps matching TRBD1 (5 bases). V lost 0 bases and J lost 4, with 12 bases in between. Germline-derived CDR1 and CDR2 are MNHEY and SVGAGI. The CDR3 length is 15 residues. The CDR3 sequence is CASSYSAGGTYGYTF. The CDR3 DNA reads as TGTGCCAGCAGTTACTCGGCAGGCGGGACCTATGGCTACACCTTC.

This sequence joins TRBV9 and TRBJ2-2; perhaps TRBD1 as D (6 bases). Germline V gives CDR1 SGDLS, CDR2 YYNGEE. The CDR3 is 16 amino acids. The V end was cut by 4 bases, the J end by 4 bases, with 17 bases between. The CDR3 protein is CASSPYGTSTTGELFF. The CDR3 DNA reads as TGTGCCAGCAGCCCGTACGGGACAAGCACCACCGGGGAGCTGTTTTTT.

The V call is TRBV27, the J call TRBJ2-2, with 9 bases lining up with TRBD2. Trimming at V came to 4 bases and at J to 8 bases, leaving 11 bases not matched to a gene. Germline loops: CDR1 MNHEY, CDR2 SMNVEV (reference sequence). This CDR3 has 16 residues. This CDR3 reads CASSSWVAGARGELFF. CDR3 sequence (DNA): TGTGCCAGCAGTTCCTGGGTAGCGGGAGCTCGGGGGGAGCTGTTTTTT.

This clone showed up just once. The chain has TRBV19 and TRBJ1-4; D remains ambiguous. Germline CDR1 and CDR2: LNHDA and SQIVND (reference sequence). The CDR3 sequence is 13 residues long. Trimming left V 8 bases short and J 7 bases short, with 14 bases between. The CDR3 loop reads CASGLGSVEKLFF. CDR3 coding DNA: TGTGCCAGTGGGCTAGGGTCGGTTGAAAAACTGTTTTTT.

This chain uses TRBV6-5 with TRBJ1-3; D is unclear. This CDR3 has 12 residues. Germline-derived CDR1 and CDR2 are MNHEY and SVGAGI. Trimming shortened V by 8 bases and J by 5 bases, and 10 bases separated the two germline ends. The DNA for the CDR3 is TGTGCCAGCGATACGAGTAGAAACACCATATATTTT. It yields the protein CASDTSRNTIYF.

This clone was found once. The CDR3 here is CASSHRYSYNEQFF. CDR3 DNA: TGTGCCAGCAGTCATCGGTACTCCTACAATGAGCAGTTCTTC. This chain connects TRBV13 to TRBJ2-1; D unclear. The CDR3 consists of 14 residues. Trimming shortened V by 6 bases and J by 0 bases, and 9 bases separated the two germline ends. The V gene's germline CDR1 is PRHDT and CDR2 FYEKMQ (reference sequence).